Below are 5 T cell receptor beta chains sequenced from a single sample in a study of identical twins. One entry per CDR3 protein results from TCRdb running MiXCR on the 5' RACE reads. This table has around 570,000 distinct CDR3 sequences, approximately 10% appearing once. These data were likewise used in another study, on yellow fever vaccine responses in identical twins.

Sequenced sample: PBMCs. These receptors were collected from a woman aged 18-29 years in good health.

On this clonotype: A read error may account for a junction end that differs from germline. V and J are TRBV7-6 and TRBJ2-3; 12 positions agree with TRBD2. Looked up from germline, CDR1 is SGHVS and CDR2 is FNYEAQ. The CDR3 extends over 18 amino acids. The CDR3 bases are TGTGCCAGCAGATTAGGGACCGGGACTAGCGGGCGAGGAGATACGCAGTATTTT. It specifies CASRLGTGTSGRGDTQYF. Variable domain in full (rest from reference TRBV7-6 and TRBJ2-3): GAGVSQSPRYKVTKRGQDVALRCDPISGHVSLYWYRQALGQGPEFLTYFNYEAQQDKSGLPNDRFSAERPEGSISTLTIQRTEQRDSAMYRCASRLGTGTSGRGDTQYFGPGTRLTVL.

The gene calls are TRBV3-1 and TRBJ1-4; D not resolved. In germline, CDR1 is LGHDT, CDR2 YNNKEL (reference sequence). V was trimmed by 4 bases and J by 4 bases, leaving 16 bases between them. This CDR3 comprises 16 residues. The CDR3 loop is CASSPLSVAVNEKLFF. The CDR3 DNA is TGTGCCAGCAGCCCGTTATCAGTCGCGGTTAATGAAAAACTGTTTTTT. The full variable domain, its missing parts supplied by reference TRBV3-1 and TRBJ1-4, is DTAVSQTPKYLVTQMGNDKSIKCEQNLGHDTMYWYKQDSKKFLKIMFSYNNKELIINETVPNRFSPKSPDKAHLNLHINSLELGDSAVYFCASSPLSVAVNEKLFFGSGTQLSVL.

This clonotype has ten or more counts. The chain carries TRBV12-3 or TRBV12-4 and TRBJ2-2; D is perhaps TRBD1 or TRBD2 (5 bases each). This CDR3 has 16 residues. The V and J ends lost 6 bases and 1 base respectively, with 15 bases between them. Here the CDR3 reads CASSPTGTVNTGELFF. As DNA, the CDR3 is TGTGCCAGCAGCCCCACCGGGACGGTGAACACCGGGGAGCTGTTTTTT.

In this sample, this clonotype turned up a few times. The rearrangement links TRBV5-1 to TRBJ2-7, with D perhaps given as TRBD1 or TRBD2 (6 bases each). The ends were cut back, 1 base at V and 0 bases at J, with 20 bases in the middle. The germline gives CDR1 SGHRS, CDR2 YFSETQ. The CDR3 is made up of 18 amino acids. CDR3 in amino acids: CASSLYPRGLSSSYEQYF. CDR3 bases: TGCGCCAGCAGCTTGTATCCCAGGGGACTTTCTAGCTCCTACGAGCAGTACTTC.

This CDR3 is CSARDPGYEQYF. The CDR3 DNA is TGCAGTGCTAGAGATCCAGGCTACGAGCAGTACTTC. The V and J genes are TRBV20-1 and TRBJ2-7; D is ambiguous. CDR3 length: 12 amino acids. CDR1 and CDR2 from the germline V gene are DFQATT and SNEGSKA (reference sequence). Trimming removed 0 bases at V and 3 bases at J, with 6 bases between.